This paragraph reports one T cell receptor (beta chain). The data belong to a study of blood T cell repertoires in COVID-19. Using immunoSEQ multiplex PCR, the repertoire was profiled, and TCRdb retains in-frame clones only, with some absent. The sample lists approximately 290,000 clones; around 85% were seen once. The CDR3 has 14 residues. CDR1 and CDR2 from the germline V gene are SGHAT and FQNNGV. The V gene lost 4 bases and the J gene lost 2 bases, with 11 bases spanning the gap. The TCR was taken from a human donor with COVID-19, enrolled during active disease. The donor label of this sample is uncertain. The specimen sequenced was peripheral blood. This rearrangement joins TRBV11-2 to TRBJ1-1, with D possibly being TRBD1 (6 bases). The CDR3 nucleotides are TGTGCCAGCAGCTGGCAGGGGATTAACACTGAAGCTTTCTTT. Residues: CASSWQGINTEAFF.